This TCR beta chain comes out of a study of cytomegalovirus exposure and HLA in healthy donors (TCRdb year 2017). About the investigation overall: According to an earlier analysis of several hundred of the donors, some 170 million T cells yielded 95 million to 140 million unique TCR beta sequences and approximately 300 Gb of sequence data. Of the 398 genotyped donors, more than 75% were placed in the genetic ancestry cluster associated with self-reported Caucasian donors. A later analysis re-examined previously published TCR beta repertoires from 600 to 700 donors and added high-resolution HLA genotyping to investigate patterns of TCR occurrence. Because of strong linkage in the cohort, roughly five DR-DQ haplotypes were treated as single units for association and clustering. The study used immunosequencing to profile the T cell repertoires of under 700 subjects and linked those repertoires to cytomegalovirus serostatus. In an earlier analysis of 587 of the donors, high-throughput TCR beta sequencing was used to judge whether each TCR beta V gene segment behaved as functional or pseudogenic. The study was designed to test whether signatures of past pathogen exposure could be identified by cataloging public T cell receptors. Typing coverage varied by locus: roughly 620-640 donors for A, B, C, DRB1 and DQB1; more than 500 for DQA1; around 610 for DPA1; 450 to 480 for DPB1. A later genetic analysis took genome-wide SNP genotypes for 398 of the 666 donors and used that subset as a discovery cohort. To predict cytomegalovirus infection status, the study brought together high-throughput TCR immunosequencing, statistical association of individual TCRs with disease status, and machine learning. HLA typing covered class I and class II loci at four-digit resolution. Donor age, sex, ethnicity and CMV serostatus were collected together with the repertoire data. Every discovery cohort repertoire had been produced on one sequencing platform. On average, 235,054 unique TCR beta nucleotide sequences were sequenced per donor among some 430 genotyped donors of the cohort, with roughly 20% of those sequences being non-productive. Roughly 300 gigabases of sequencing data and some 85 million unique TCR sequences were included in an early release covering about 600 HLA-typed donors. Rather than drawing on any new phenotypic data, the later analysis identified candidate immune exposures from TCR beta sequences and the way those sequences occurred across donors. In addition to the first cohort of about 650 subjects, a separate validation cohort of approximately 110 different subjects was used. Study-wide findings and limitations: In a later analysis, most CMV-associated TCR beta chains were found to appear HLA-restricted, with HLA associations seemingly driven largely by CMV exposure. Assigning TCR associations to individual alleles was difficult when HLA alleles, especially DR and DQ, strongly co-occurred. Because counts were too low, roughly 18 rarely observed V segments, including chromosome 9 orphons, were left out of the earlier analysis of approximately 500 of the donors. An association between a missense DCLRE1C variant and V-gene and J-gene trimming of TCR beta chains was found in a later genetic analysis and replicated in an independent cohort. In a later analysis, the rate of TCR association differed among HLA loci, with DRB1 alleles having the most associated TCRs and HLA-C alleles having the fewest. In vitro tests confirmed that a few of the cytomegalovirus-associated TCR beta chains recognize cytomegalovirus antigens. Presence/absence analyses assumed roughly uniform sequencing depth across donors, an assumption that may not hold. Because the 87-base-pair reads could not distinguish some IMGT-functional V segments, including TRBV6-2 and TRBV6-3, those segments were excluded. In a later analysis, HLA-associated TCR beta chains showed more clonal expansion and lower generation probabilities than non-associated chains that were equally common. This cohort had only TCR beta chains sequenced, and the lack of alpha or paired-chain data limited which features could be detected. A further reported finding was that TCR beta sequences accurately predicted the HLA-A and HLA-B alleles for most subjects in the first cohort. The only immune exposure information available for the cohort was CMV serostatus. Because HLA typing was missing for some donors at each locus, association tests included only the typed subset. In a later analysis, several top co-occurrence clusters were reported to appear linked to parvovirus B19, influenza, CMV and Epstein-Barr virus. According to a later genetic analysis, donors in an Asian-associated ancestry cluster had fewer N-insertions in productive TCRs than the approximately 650-donor mean. Across donors, most TCR sequences were observed very rarely, whereas some public TCRs were present in many individuals. In an earlier analysis of about 600 of the donors, most TCR beta V segments appeared in productive rearrangements about 87% or about 30% of the time, broadly matching IMGT annotations. In both the original and validation cohorts, the classifier was reported to diagnose cytomegalovirus status with high specificity and sensitivity. Correlated functional status among segregating V segments might reflect linkage disequilibrium, but an unknown experimental factor could not be ruled out. The authors suggested that the approach could potentially be generalized to other disease states and immunological phenotypes. A cluster of highly shared sequence variants was judged likely to be a technical artifact of the sequencing pipeline. In a later analysis, around 17,000 TCR beta sequences were associated with specific HLA alleles at a false discovery rate of 0.05. In the study, 150 to 200 TCR beta chains were listed as associated with cytomegalovirus.

Libraries were built with the immunoSEQ multiplex PCR assay. For the multiplex PCR, a mixture combining 60 forward primers for TCR Vbeta segments and 13 reverse primers for TCR Jbeta segments was used. A multiplex PCR assay on genomic DNA amplified the CDR3 region of rearranged TCR beta genes. The Illumina HiSeq System was used to sequence the amplified TCR beta libraries as 87-base-pair reads. The paper's data handling went like this. A later analysis tallied tens of millions of unique TCR beta chains across the 600 to 700 repertoires, and 10 million to 11 million of those chains were shared by two or more donors. Raw reads were error-corrected and collapsed into unique sequences with a nearest-neighbor algorithm that merged closely related sequences to remove PCR and sequencing errors. Alignment of CDR3 sequences to IMGT reference sequences was used to assign V, D and J gene segments. Each retained sequence needed at least a six-nucleotide match to both a V gene segment and a J gene segment. A rearrangement counted as productive if the CDR3 had no stop codons and remained in frame with V and J, and every other rearrangement counted as non-productive. Following IMGT convention, CDR3 was defined as the stretch from the second conserved V-encoded cysteine to the conserved J-encoded phenylalanine. In an earlier analysis of around 640 of the donors, sequences lacking an unambiguous match to a single V gene segment were excluded. An earlier analysis of 450 to 650 of the donors called V segments functional above 56.7% productive rearrangements and segregating when the between-donor standard deviation exceeded 5%. A statistical classification framework was built to diagnose cytomegalovirus status from the catalog of TCR beta chain sequences. V and J gene assignment, in a later analysis, came from comparing TCR nucleotide sequences with IMGT/GENE-DB human TR gene sequences. A later analysis assigned CDR3 sequences and most-parsimonious VDJ recombination scenarios with the TCRdist pipeline. In a later analysis, each TCR beta chain was defined by its CDR3 amino acid sequence together with its V-gene family, and reads lacking a unique V-gene family were excluded. As a way to deal with suspected cross-contamination and a sequencing artifact, a later analysis dropped roughly 620 nucleotide sequences that were highly shared and had low generation probability. A later analysis calculated a clonal expansion index for each public chain from normalized within-repertoire ranks of inferred template counts. A later analysis computed generation probabilities with a VDJ recombination model fitted to out-of-frame rearrangements, and checked the results against IGoR. A later analysis scored TCR-TCR, TCR-HLA and TCR-CMV co-occurrence with hypergeometric tests, applying a repertoire-size bias correction to TCR pairs. A later analysis estimated false discovery rates by permuting HLA or CMV assignments 20 times. In a later analysis, co-occurring TCRs were grouped with DBSCAN, and TCRdist sequence similarity was added when clustering was performed within HLA-allele-positive subsets. Repertoires with fewer than 30,000 or more than 120,000 public chains, plus five repertoires with anomalous nucleotide sharing, were excluded from co-occurrence clustering. TCRdb re-hosts the immuneACCESS table, in-frame sequences only. Its copies lack some clones; in the studies checked, an unresolved V gene accounts for under half of them, and the cause for the rest is not known. That table furnishes V, J and clone size, whereas the DNA furnished D and trimming. The sample table lists some 200,000 clones, 60% to 80% of them with a count of one. The top ten hold 2.5% to 3% of the sample.

Only a few counts were recorded for this clone. Its antigen remains undetermined. Per-nucleotide qualities are absent, and no much larger clonotype sits a single base away. The cohort comprised fewer than 750 healthy bone marrow donors. All cohort members were sampled while nominally healthy, although unrecorded immune exposures were likely present. The donor was CMV seronegative and belonged to the group of more than 300 seronegative cohort members. Every donor gave a peripheral blood sample, and the peripheral blood mononuclear cells from that sample were used for TCR beta sequencing. Genomic DNA was extracted from the blood cell samples with the Qiagen DNeasy Blood Extraction Kit. The CDR3 covers 14 residues, taking in both the cysteine and the phenylalanine. Only the CDR3 DNA stays, 42 bases, in frame from base 1. After removal of 6 bases from V and 5 bases from J, the junction retains 9 bases not matched to a gene. Reading the germline V gene gives CDR1 SGHTA and CDR2 FQGNSA.

The receptor comes from a man between 35 and 55 years old in good health and CMV-seronegative. Recombination linked TRBV7-2 to TRBJ2-5, with 7 bases in between that match TRBD2. Source material: PBMCs. The CDR3 sequence is CASRFSGLLETQYF. The nucleotides are TGTGCCAGCAGGTTTAGCGGGCTCTTGGAGACCCAGTACTTC.